This paragraph covers one T cell receptor beta chain sequence. The antigen remains undetermined. Germline is not matched at one junction end, which may reflect a read error. The length of the CDR3 is 12 residues. From germline, CDR1 is DFQATT and CDR2 SNEGSKA (reference sequence). The data are from a study of molecular identifiers for immune sequencing clone quantification. Using a CD8+CD4-CCR7+CD45RA+ phenotype, naive CD8 T cells were sorted. General study findings and limits: Effector cells kept over 98% of their molecules in clones above 20 RNA copies, while naive cells kept under 1% there.

As previously described, bulk TCR libraries were made using listed TCR primers. TCRdb re-derived calls from the PCR reads in MiXCR, one entry per CDR3 protein. Of about 640,000 distinct CDR3 sequences listed, 20% are singletons. The rearrangement links TRBV20-1 to TRBJ1-4; D is perhaps TRBD1 (5 bases). Sample: naive CD8+ T cells from blood, with Jurkat cell RNA spiked in. The subset here: FACS-sorted CD8+CD4-CCR7+CD45RA+ naive T cells. The clonotype originates from a human donor in good health. Some libraries in this study had Jurkat cell RNA spiked in. The CDR3 DNA sequence: TGCAGTGCTAAGGCTAGGACACCCCAAGTGGATTTT. Its protein product is CSAKARTPQVDF.